One and the same sample provided the 32 T cell receptor beta chains below, sequenced in a study of cytomegalovirus exposure and HLA in healthy donors. Use of 60 Vbeta and 13 Jbeta primers characterized the PCR. The protocol was immunoSEQ multiplex PCR, while the TCRdb copy is restricted to in-frame clones and leaves out a portion. Of 95,000 to 150,000 clones in the sample, 70% to 80% are singletons; the top ten hold approximately 8.2%. Sequencing was done on a sample of PBMCs. The receptor source for this set is a woman in her thirties or forties in good health and CMV-seropositive.

The chain is built from TRBV10-3 and TRBJ1-2; possible D gene TRBD1, 6 bases. Germline V gene lookup returns CDR1 ENHRY and CDR2 SYGVKD. The CDR3 has 14 amino acids. Trimming shortened V by 2 bases and J by 4 bases, and 11 bases separated the two germline ends. The chain's CDR3 is CAISETGRAYGYTF. The CDR3 DNA reads as TGTGCCATCAGTGAGACAGGGCGAGCCTATGGCTACACCTTC.

In DNA, the CDR3 is TGTGCCATCAGCGGGACAGGGGCAACTAATGAAAAACTGTTTTTT. Its protein is CAISGTGATNEKLFF. The chain is built from TRBV10-3 and TRBJ1-4; 10 nucleotides match TRBD1. The germline CDR1 and CDR2 sequences are ENHRY and SYGVKD. V gave up 6 bases and J gave up 0 bases; unmatched junction bases: 1. The CDR3 totals 15 residues.

In this sample, this clone turned up a few times. The chain carries TRBV4-3 and TRBJ1-5; the match to TRBD1 covers 8 bases. V was clipped by 0 bases and J by 5 bases; unmatched bases: 18. The CDR3 is 20 residues long. The germline CDR1 and CDR2 sequences are LGHNA and YSLEER. CDR3 region: CASSQELRRQGANLDQPQHF. The CDR3, as DNA: TGCGCCAGCAGCCAAGAGTTGCGTAGGCAGGGGGCGAACCTAGATCAGCCCCAGCATTTT.

The rearrangement links TRBV10-3 to TRBJ2-2; 10 bases map to TRBD2. The CDR3 has 16 residues. V gave up 6 bases and J gave up 4 bases; unmatched junction bases: 8. From germline, CDR1 is ENHRY and CDR2 SYGVKD. CDR3 coding DNA: TGTGCCATCAGAGGCCCTAGCGGGGGACCCACCGGGGAGCTGTTTTTT. Translation gives CAIRGPSGGPTGELFF.

The J gene is TRBJ2-3, the V gene TRBV11-2; D gene uncertain. Per germline, CDR1 SGHAT and CDR2 FQNNGV. This CDR3 has 12 amino acids. Trimming stripped 2 bases from V and 5 bases from J, with 5 bases between. The CDR3 protein is CASSLNGDTQYF. CDR3 nucleotides: TGTGCCAGCAGCTTAAACGGAGATACGCAGTATTTT. The full variable domain, its missing parts supplied by reference TRBV11-2 and TRBJ2-3, is EAGVAQSPRYKIIEKRQSVAFWCNPISGHATLYWYQQILGQGPKLLIQFQNNGVVDDSQLPKDRFSAERLKGVDSTLKIQPAKLEDSAVYLCASSLNGDTQYFGPGTRLTVL.

This clone showed up just a few times. V and J are TRBV9 and TRBJ1-2; D remains unclear. Trimming shortened V by 8 bases and J by 5 bases, and 16 bases separated the two germline ends. This CDR3 has 13 residues. The germline CDR1 and CDR2 sequences are SGDLS and YYNGEE. This chain's CDR3 is CARQQRVRYGYTF. CDR3 DNA: TGTGCCAGACAACAGAGGGTTAGGTATGGCTACACCTTC.

The rearrangement joins TRBV6-5 to TRBJ2-1, with TRBD2 matching 8 bases. The J segment lost 8 bases and the V segment lost 6 bases, leaving 3 bases of the junction unmatched. The germline CDR1 and CDR2 sequences are MNHEY and SVGAGI. The CDR3 is 12 amino acids. In nucleotides, the CDR3 is TGTGCCAGCAGAGCGGGGGTCGATGAGCAGTTCTTC. It is translated as CASRAGVDEQFF.

The CDR3 bases are TGCGCCAGCAGCTTGAAGGGGAACGAGCAGTACTTC. Protein product: CASSLKGNEQYF. The chain has TRBV5-1 and TRBJ2-7, with a tentative D call TRBD1 (5 bases). The CDR3 has 12 residues. Trimming cost V 1 base and J 5 bases, with 7 bases left between them. CDR1 and CDR2 from the germline V gene are SGHRS and YFSETQ.

V usage is TRBV29-1 and J usage is TRBJ2-3; 10 bases align to TRBD2. The CDR3 is made up of 14 amino acids. Germline V CDR1 and CDR2: SQVTM, ANQGSEA. V shed 6 bases, J shed 4 bases, and the junction held 7 bases outside the gene matches. CDR3 amino acids: CSVGTSAVPDTQYF. The DNA for the CDR3 is TGCAGCGTGGGGACTAGCGCCGTCCCAGATACGCAGTATTTT.

This chain joins TRBV18 and TRBJ1-2; 7 bases map to TRBD1. CDR1 KGHSH and CDR2 LQKENI come from the germline V gene. CDR3 length: 14 amino acids. The trim removed 5 bases at V and 6 bases at J, leaving 9 bases unmatched. As DNA, the CDR3 is TGTGCCAGCTCATCGGGACAGAGCTGGGATGGCTACACCTTC. It translates to CASSSGQSWDGYTF.

This clone was picked up a small number of times. The rearrangement joins TRBV5-1 to TRBJ2-1; 7 positions match TRBD2. The V gene's germline CDR1 is SGHRS and CDR2 YFSETQ. The CDR3 is 16 residues long. V shed 0 bases and J 7 bases; nucleotides not matched to a gene: 10. The CDR3: CASSLGGRLAWNEQFF. The CDR3 DNA sequence: TGCGCCAGCAGCTTGGGGGGCCGACTAGCTTGGAATGAGCAGTTCTTC. Based on the CDR3 plus reference TRBV5-1 and TRBJ2-1, the full variable domain is KAGVTQTPRYLIKTRGQQVTLSCSPISGHRSVSWYQQTPGQGLQFLFEYFSETQRNKGNFPGRFSGRQFSNSRSEMNVSTLELGDSALYLCASSLGGRLAWNEQFFGPGTRLTVL.

The CDR3 DNA sequence: TGTGCCAGCAGACGGGACACCCCGGGGAACACTGAAGCTTTCTTT. It codes for CASRRDTPGNTEAFF. The rearrangement joins TRBV2 to TRBJ1-1; possible D gene TRBD1, 6 bases. The V gene lost 6 bases and the J gene lost 1 base, with 15 bases spanning the gap. This CDR3 contains 15 residues. In germline, CDR1 is SNHLY, CDR2 FYNNEI.

The chain recombines TRBV2 with TRBJ1-1; D may be TRBD1 (5 bases). Trimming pared 4 bases from V and 6 bases from J, leaving 15 bases between. CDR3 length: 14 residues. CDR1 and CDR2 (germline): SNHLY, FYNNEI. The CDR3: CASSGFGGDPEAFF. Written as DNA, the CDR3 is TGTGCCAGCAGTGGATTCGGCGGGGACCCTGAAGCTTTCTTT.

V and J are TRBV4-2 and TRBJ1-3; D unclear. V lost 0 bases and J 0 bases, leaving 9 bases between the germline ends. Per germline, CDR1 LGHNA and CDR2 YNFKEQ. This CDR3 is 16 amino acids long. CDR3 sequence reads: CASSQDPSHSGNTIYF. Written as DNA, the CDR3 is TGTGCCAGCAGCCAAGATCCTAGTCACTCTGGAAACACCATATATTTT.

The chain carries TRBV11-2 and TRBJ2-3, with TRBD2 as a possible D gene (7 bases). The CDR3 loop spans 17 amino acids. The ends were cut back, 5 bases at V and 5 bases at J, with 23 bases in the middle. Germline CDR1 is SGHAT and CDR2 is FQNNGV. CDR3 DNA sequence: TGTGCCAGCAGCGATGCGGGGGCCCGTTGGGCCAAAGATACGCAGTATTTT. Protein sequence: CASSDAGARWAKDTQYF.

The chain uses TRBV6-1 and TRBJ1-5; D remains unclear. The germline CDR1 and CDR2 sequences are MNHNS and SASEGT. The CDR3 runs 12 residues. V shed 1 base and J shed 6 bases, with 4 bases lying between them. CDR3 DNA sequence: TGTGCCAGCAGTGAAGGGGCTCAGCCCCAGCATTTT. Encoded protein: CASSEGAQPQHF.

V is TRBV20-1 and J is TRBJ1-1; D not resolved. V shed 1 base and J shed 6 bases, with 6 bases lying between them. Germline V gene lookup returns CDR1 DFQATT and CDR2 SNEGSKA (reference sequence). This CDR3 is 11 amino acids long. The CDR3 region is CSARAFAEAFF. The CDR3 DNA reads as TGCAGTGCTAGAGCGTTCGCTGAAGCTTTCTTT.

This clone showed up just once. The chain recombines TRBV7-9 with TRBJ1-2; D uncertain. Trimming removed 2 bases at V and 0 bases at J, with 7 bases between. The CDR3 is made up of 14 amino acids. Germline V gene lookup returns CDR1 SEHNR and CDR2 FQNEAQ (reference sequence). The chain's CDR3 is CASSLIQSNYGYTF. The CDR3 region has the DNA TGTGCCAGCAGCTTAATACAGTCTAACTATGGCTACACCTTC.

In this sample, this clone turned up a few times. At one of its ends the junction is not consistent with the germline gene, which may arise from a read error. The CDR3 loop is CASSPGTSGPLSYEQYF. As DNA, the CDR3 is TGTGCTAGCAGCCCCGGGACTAGCGGGCCCTTATCCTACGAGCAGTACTTC. V is TRBV7-7 and J is TRBJ2-7; the match to TRBD2 covers 12 bases. Germline CDR1 is SSHAT and CDR2 is FNYEAQ (reference sequence). The CDR3 has 17 residues.

This clone was picked up a small number of times. V usage is TRBV7-8 and J usage is TRBJ2-1, with 7 positions matching TRBD2. The CDR3 sequence is 15 residues long. The V gene end was trimmed by 2 bases and the J gene end by 6 bases; junction bases not matched to a gene: 7. Germline CDR1 and CDR2: SGHVS and FQNEAQ. This CDR3 reads CASSLSLAVGNEQFF. CDR3 DNA: TGTGCCAGCAGCTTATCCCTAGCGGTTGGCAATGAGCAGTTCTTC.

The chain couples TRBV2 to TRBJ2-1, with 14 bases lining up with TRBD2. The CDR3 spans 15 residues. Germline CDR1 SNHLY, CDR2 FYNNEI. The V and J ends lost 5 bases and 7 bases, in that order; junction bases with no gene match: 4. CDR3 amino acids: CASSRTSGGLNEQFF. The CDR3, as DNA: TGTGCCAGCAGTCGGACTAGCGGGGGGTTAAATGAGCAGTTCTTC.

On this clone itself: Other nucleotide sequences from this sample produce the same CDR3. The chain links TRBV29-1 to TRBJ1-4; 8 bases agree with TRBD1. V shed 6 bases, J shed 3 bases, and the junction held 6 bases outside the gene matches. The CDR3 has 14 residues. Germline-derived CDR1 and CDR2 are SQVTM and ANQGSEA. Here the CDR3 DNA reads TGCAGCGTCCGACAGGGGTGGTCTAATGAAAAACTGTTTTTT. Translation: CSVRQGWSNEKLFF.

CDR3 protein: CASSLRPGQGAQETQYF. The CDR3 region has the DNA TGTGCCAGCAGCTTACGCCCCGGACAGGGCGCTCAAGAGACCCAGTACTTC. The gene calls are TRBV7-7 and TRBJ2-5; the match to TRBD1 covers 8 bases. Germline CDR1 is SSHAT and CDR2 is FNYEAQ (reference sequence). The CDR3 has 17 amino acids. J was trimmed by 2 bases and V by 2 bases; bases with no gene match: 10. Full variable domain (rest looked up from reference TRBV7-7 and TRBJ2-5): GAGVSQSPRYKVTKRGQDVTLRCDPISSHATLYWYQQALGQGPEFLTYFNYEAQPDKSGLPSDRFSAERPEGSISTLTIQRTEQRDSAMYRCASSLRPGQGAQETQYFGPGTRLLVL.

The chain employs TRBV5-1 and TRBJ1-2; 8 bases agree with TRBD1. Germline loops: CDR1 SGHRS, CDR2 YFSETQ. J was trimmed by 5 bases and V by 4 bases; bases with no gene match: 7. The CDR3 totals 14 residues. CDR3 sequence (DNA): TGCGCCAGCAGCCCCTACGACAGGGGTTATGGCTACACCTTC. Amino acid sequence: CASSPYDRGYGYTF.

There are a few counts of this clone. The chain is built from TRBV11-3 and TRBJ1-5; tentative D call: TRBD1 (5 bases). The germline V gene has CDR1 SGHNT and CDR2 YENEEA. V was clipped by 7 bases and J by 5 bases, with 21 bases between them. This CDR3 region has 16 residues. CDR3 sequence (DNA): TGTGCCAGCAACCGCTCGGGGGGATGGTGCGATCAGCCCCAGCATTTT. Translation: CASNRSGGWCDQPQHF.

This chain links TRBV12-5 with TRBJ1-2, with TRBD1 matching over 7 bases. In germline, CDR1 is LGHNT, CDR2 FRNRAP. CDR3 size: 13 residues. V lost 6 bases and J lost 4; bases outside the gene matches: 5. The CDR3 bases are TGTGCTAGTGGACCCGGGACAGCCTATGGCTACACCTTC. It encodes CASGPGTAYGYTF.

This rearrangement joins TRBV25-1 to TRBJ1-1; D gene uncertain. Germline V gene sequence: CDR1 MGHDK, CDR2 SYGVNS. The CDR3 runs to 13 residues. The V end was cut by 8 bases, the J end by 3 bases, with 13 bases between. The CDR3 loop is CASRTEGDTEAFF. DNA for the CDR3: TGTGCCAGCCGAACGGAGGGTGACACTGAAGCTTTCTTT.

V usage is TRBV27 and J usage is TRBJ1-6; 8 bases fit TRBD1. Germline assignment: CDR1 MNHEY and CDR2 SMNVEV (reference sequence). This CDR3 spans 15 amino acids. J lost 7 bases, V lost 5 bases, and 7 bases had no gene match. CDR3 loop: CASSRLRGPNSPLHF. In DNA, the CDR3 is TGTGCCAGCAGTCGACTCAGGGGGCCGAATTCACCCCTCCACTTT.

This clone was counted a single time. This rearrangement joins TRBV18 to TRBJ1-3; D is unresolved. Germline V CDR1 and CDR2: KGHSH, LQKENI. The CDR3 length is 14 residues. Trimming shortened V by 2 bases and J by 4 bases, and 9 bases separated the two germline ends. The CDR3 coding sequence is TGTGCCAGCTCACCATGGGCCGCCGGAAACACCATATATTTT. Its translation is CASSPWAAGNTIYF.

Regarding this clone: The same CDR3 is also encoded by other DNA sequences in this sample. The chain joins TRBV9 to TRBJ2-5, with 10 nucleotides matching TRBD2. The V and J ends lost 2 bases and 2 bases, in that order; junction bases with no gene match: 6. The CDR3 runs to 16 residues. Per germline, CDR1 SGDLS and CDR2 YYNGEE. The CDR3 sequence is CASSVGSGGPQETQYF. The CDR3 nucleotides read TGTGCCAGCAGCGTCGGTAGCGGGGGGCCGCAAGAGACCCAGTACTTC.

The V gene is TRBV5-3, the J gene TRBJ1-2; 7 bases align to TRBD1. TRBV5-3 belongs to the ORF category, with a function that is uncertain. V lost 2 bases, J lost 8 bases, and 21 bases stayed unmatched. CDR3 size: 18 residues. The CDR3 nucleotides are TGTGCCAGAAGCTTCGAATTCGACTTGAGGGGGCGACCTCGGGGCTACACCTTC. Residues: CARSFEFDLRGRPRGYTF.

The chain is built from TRBV6-5 and TRBJ2-5, with D maybe TRBD2 (6 bases). Germline V lookup: CDR1 MNHEY, CDR2 SVGAGI. There are 14 residues in the CDR3. V shed 2 bases and J shed 5 bases, with 12 bases lying between them. The CDR3 here is CASSYAGRSETQYF. The CDR3 region has the DNA TGTGCCAGCAGTTACGCAGGGAGGTCCGAGACCCAGTACTTC.